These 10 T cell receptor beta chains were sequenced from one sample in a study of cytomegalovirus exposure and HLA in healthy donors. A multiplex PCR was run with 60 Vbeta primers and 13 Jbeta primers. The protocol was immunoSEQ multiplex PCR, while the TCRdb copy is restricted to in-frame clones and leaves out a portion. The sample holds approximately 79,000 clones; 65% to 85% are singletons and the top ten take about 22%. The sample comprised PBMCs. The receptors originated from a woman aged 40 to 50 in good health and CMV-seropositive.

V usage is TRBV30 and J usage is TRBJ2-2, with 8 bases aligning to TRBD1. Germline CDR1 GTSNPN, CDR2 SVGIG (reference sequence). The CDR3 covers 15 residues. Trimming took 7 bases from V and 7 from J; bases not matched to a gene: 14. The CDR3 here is CASRPVDRDHGELFF. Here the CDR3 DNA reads TGTGCCTCTCGTCCCGTGGACAGGGATCACGGGGAGCTGTTTTTT. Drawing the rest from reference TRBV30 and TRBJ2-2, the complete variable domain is SQTIHQWPATLVQPVGSPLSLECTVEGTSNPNLYWYRQAAGRGLQLLFYSVGIGQISSEVPQNLSASRPQDRQFILSSKKLLLSDSGFYLCASRPVDRDHGELFFGEGSRLTVL.

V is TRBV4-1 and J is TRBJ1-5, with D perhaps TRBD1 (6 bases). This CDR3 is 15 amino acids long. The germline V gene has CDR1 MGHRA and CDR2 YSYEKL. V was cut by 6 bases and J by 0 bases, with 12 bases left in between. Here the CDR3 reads CASSPDRNSNQPQHF. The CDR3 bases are TGCGCCAGCAGTCCGGACAGAAATAGCAATCAGCCCCAGCATTTT.

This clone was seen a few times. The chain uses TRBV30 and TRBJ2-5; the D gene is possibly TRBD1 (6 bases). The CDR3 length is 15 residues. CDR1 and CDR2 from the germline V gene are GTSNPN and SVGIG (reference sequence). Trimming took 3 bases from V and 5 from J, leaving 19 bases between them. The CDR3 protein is CAWRGAHGPGETQYF. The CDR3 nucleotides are TGTGCCTGGAGGGGGGCCCACGGGCCGGGTGAGACCCAGTACTTC.

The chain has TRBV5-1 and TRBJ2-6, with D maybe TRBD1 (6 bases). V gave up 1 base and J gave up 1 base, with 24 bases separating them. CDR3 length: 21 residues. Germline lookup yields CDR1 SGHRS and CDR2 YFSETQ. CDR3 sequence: CASSLRTLTRDKTSGANVLTF. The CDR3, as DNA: TGCGCCAGCAGCTTGCGAACATTAACCCGGGACAAGACTTCTGGGGCCAACGTCCTGACTTTC. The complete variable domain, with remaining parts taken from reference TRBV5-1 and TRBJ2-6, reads KAGVTQTPRYLIKTRGQQVTLSCSPISGHRSVSWYQQTPGQGLQFLFEYFSETQRNKGNFPGRFSGRQFSNSRSEMNVSTLELGDSALYLCASSLRTLTRDKTSGANVLTFGAGSRLTVL.

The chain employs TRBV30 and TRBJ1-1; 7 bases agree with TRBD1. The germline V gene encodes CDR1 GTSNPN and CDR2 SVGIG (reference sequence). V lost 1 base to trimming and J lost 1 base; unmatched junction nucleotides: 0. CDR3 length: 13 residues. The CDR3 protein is CAWSGQGNTEAFF. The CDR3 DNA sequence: TGTGCCTGGAGTGGACAGGGGAACACTGAAGCTTTCTTT. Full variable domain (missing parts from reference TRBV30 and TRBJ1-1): SQTIHQWPATLVQPVGSPLSLECTVEGTSNPNLYWYRQAAGRGLQLLFYSVGIGQISSEVPQNLSASRPQDRQFILSSKKLLLSDSGFYLCAWSGQGNTEAFFGQGTRLTVV.

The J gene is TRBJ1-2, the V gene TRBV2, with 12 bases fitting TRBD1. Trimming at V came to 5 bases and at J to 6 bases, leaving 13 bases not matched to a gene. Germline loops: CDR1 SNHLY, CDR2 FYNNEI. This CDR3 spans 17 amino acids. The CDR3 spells CASSLILPGQGANGYTF. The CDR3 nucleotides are TGTGCCAGCAGTCTAATTCTACCGGGACAGGGGGCGAATGGCTACACCTTC. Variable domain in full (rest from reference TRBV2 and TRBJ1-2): EPEVTQTPSHQVTQMGQEVILRCVPISNHLYFYWYRQILGQKVEFLVSFYNNEISEKSEIFDDQFSVERPDGSNFTLKIRSTKLEDSAMYFCASSLILPGQGANGYTFGSGTRLTVV.

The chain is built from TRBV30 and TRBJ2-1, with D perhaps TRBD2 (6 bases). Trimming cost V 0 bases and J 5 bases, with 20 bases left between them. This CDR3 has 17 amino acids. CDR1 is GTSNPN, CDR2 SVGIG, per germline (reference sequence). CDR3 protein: CAWSVPGDLPRHNEQFF. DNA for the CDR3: TGTGCCTGGAGTGTCCCGGGGGACTTACCGAGGCACAATGAGCAGTTCTTC.

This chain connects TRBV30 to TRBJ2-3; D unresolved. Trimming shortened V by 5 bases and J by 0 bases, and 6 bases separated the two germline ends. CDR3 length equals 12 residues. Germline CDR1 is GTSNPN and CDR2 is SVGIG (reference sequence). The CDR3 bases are TGTGCCTGGGACGGGAGCACAGATACGCAGTATTTT. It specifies CAWDGSTDTQYF.

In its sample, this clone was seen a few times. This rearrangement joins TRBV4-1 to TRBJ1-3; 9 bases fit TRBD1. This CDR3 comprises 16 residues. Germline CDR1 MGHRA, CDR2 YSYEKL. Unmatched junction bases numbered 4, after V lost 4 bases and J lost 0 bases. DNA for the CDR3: TGCGCCAGCAGCCCCGGGACAGGGAGCTCTGGAAACACCATATATTTT. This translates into CASSPGTGSSGNTIYF.

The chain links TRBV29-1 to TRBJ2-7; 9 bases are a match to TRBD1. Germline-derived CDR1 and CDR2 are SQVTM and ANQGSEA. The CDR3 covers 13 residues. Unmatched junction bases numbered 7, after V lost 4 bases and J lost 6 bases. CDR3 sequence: CSVGGQGPSEQYF. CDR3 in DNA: TGCAGCGTTGGAGGACAGGGGCCAAGCGAGCAGTACTTC.